These T cell receptor beta chains were read from a single sample in a study of CD4+ T cells in melanoma. Clones were read by immunoSEQ multiplex PCR, and TCRdb kept only the in-frame ones, dropping some. The table has about 15,000 clones, about three fifths seen once; the top ten hold about 15%. Sample: cells from a culture (not recorded whether cultured in vitro). The receptors stem from a human donor with melanoma. CDR3s include the opening cysteine and the closing phenylalanine or tryptophan. D genes are given only for firm matches. The size entry is marked missing in some rows and otherwise reads once, few, many or a size class.

CDR3aa: CASSHGSRASQETQYF; CDR3nt: TGTGCCAGCAGCCACGGGTCGCGGGCCTCGCAAGAGACCCAGTACTTC; v_gene: TRBV7-9; abundance: .; d_gene: .; j_gene: TRBJ2-5
CDR3aa: CASSFGQGSAGYTF; CDR3nt: TGCGCCAGCAGCTTCGGACAGGGTTCCGCAGGCTACACCTTC; v_gene: TRBV5-1; abundance: few; d_gene: TRBD1; j_gene: TRBJ1-2
CDR3aa: CGTARGTTNTGELFF; CDR3nt: TGTGGGACAGCAAGGGGGACCACGAACACCGGGGAGCTGTTTTTT; v_gene: TRBV6-5; abundance: .; d_gene: .; j_gene: TRBJ2-2
CDR3aa: CASSDRRGAVKTQYF; CDR3nt: TGTGCCAGCTCGGATAGGAGGGGGGCCGTAAAGACCCAGTACTTC; v_gene: TRBV18; abundance: few; d_gene: .; j_gene: TRBJ2-5
CDR3aa: CASSPRQGEGEKLFF; CDR3nt: TGTGCCAGCTCCCCTCGACAGGGGGAAGGTGAAAAACTGTTTTTT; v_gene: TRBV18; abundance: .; d_gene: TRBD1; j_gene: TRBJ1-4
CDR3aa: CAWSSERQKAFF; CDR3nt: TGTGCCTGGAGTTCAGAGCGGCAAAAAGCTTTCTTT; v_gene: TRBV30; abundance: .; d_gene: .; j_gene: TRBJ1-1
CDR3aa: CAWSVTMTDTQYF; CDR3nt: TGTGCCTGGAGTGTCACCATGACAGATACGCAGTATTTT; v_gene: TRBV30; abundance: .; d_gene: .; j_gene: TRBJ2-3
CDR3aa: CASSRGQGALFTTEAFF; CDR3nt: TGTGCCAGCTCACGCGGACAGGGGGCTTTGTTTACCACTGAAGCTTTCTTT; v_gene: TRBV18; abundance: .; d_gene: TRBD1; j_gene: TRBJ1-1
CDR3aa: CASSPTVQNTEAFF; CDR3nt: TGTGCCAGCTCACCGACTGTTCAGAACACTGAAGCTTTCTTT; v_gene: TRBV18; abundance: few; d_gene: .; j_gene: TRBJ1-1
CDR3aa: CASSLRGSTEAFF; CDR3nt: TGTGCCAGCAGCTTAAGGGGGTCCACTGAAGCTTTCTTT; v_gene: TRBV11-3; abundance: .; d_gene: .; j_gene: TRBJ1-1
CDR3aa: CSGYRDSGTEAFF; CDR3nt: TGCAGCGGCTACCGGGACAGCGGCACTGAAGCTTTCTTT; v_gene: TRBV29-1; abundance: few; d_gene: TRBD1; j_gene: TRBJ1-1
CDR3aa: CASAGAGGGTGELFF; CDR3nt: TGTGCCAGCGCCGGCGCAGGGGGCGGCACCGGGGAGCTGTTTTTT; v_gene: TRBV2; abundance: .; d_gene: TRBD1; j_gene: TRBJ2-2
CDR3aa: CASSPGYGYGYTF; CDR3nt: TGCGCCAGCAGCCCAGGATACGGCTATGGCTACACCTTC; v_gene: TRBV4-1; abundance: .; d_gene: .; j_gene: TRBJ1-2
CDR3aa: CASGREGENEQFF; CDR3nt: TGTGCCAGCGGGAGAGAGGGTGAGAATGAGCAGTTCTTC; v_gene: TRBV6-1; abundance: .; d_gene: .; j_gene: TRBJ2-1
CDR3aa: CASAGQPGTDTQYF; CDR3nt: TGTGCCAGCGCTGGACAACCCGGCACAGATACGCAGTATTTT; v_gene: TRBV2; abundance: .; d_gene: .; j_gene: TRBJ2-3
CDR3aa: CASSLGPSQGNTGELFF; CDR3nt: TGTGCCAGCAGCTTAGGTCCGTCCCAGGGAAACACCGGGGAGCTGTTTTTT; v_gene: TRBV7-8; abundance: once; d_gene: .; j_gene: TRBJ2-2
CDR3aa: CASSQDRGQLNYGYTF; CDR3nt: TGCGCCAGCAGCCAAGATCGGGGACAGCTCAACTATGGCTACACCTTC; v_gene: TRBV4-1; abundance: .; d_gene: TRBD1; j_gene: TRBJ1-2
CDR3aa: CASSALAGGLKTQYF; CDR3nt: TGTGCCAGCAGCGCCCTAGCGGGGGGGCTGAAGACCCAGTACTTC; v_gene: TRBV7-2; abundance: .; d_gene: TRBD2; j_gene: TRBJ2-5
CDR3aa: CASSQETGPSGETQYF; CDR3nt: TGTGCCAGCTCACAAGAGACAGGTCCCTCGGGTGAGACCCAGTACTTC; v_gene: TRBV18; abundance: .; d_gene: .; j_gene: TRBJ2-5
CDR3aa: CASSLQRGRETQYF; CDR3nt: TGCGCCAGCAGCCTGCAGCGGGGCCGGGAGACCCAGTACTTC; v_gene: TRBV4-1; abundance: .; d_gene: TRBD2; j_gene: TRBJ2-5
CDR3aa: CASSYTGTDSYEQYF; CDR3nt: TGTGCCAGCAGCTATACCGGGACAGATTCCTACGAGCAGTACTTC; v_gene: TRBV7-2; abundance: .; d_gene: TRBD1; j_gene: TRBJ2-7
CDR3aa: CASTKGVQTQYF; CDR3nt: TGTGCCAGTACCAAGGGTGTTCAGACCCAGTACTTC; v_gene: TRBV5-8; abundance: .; d_gene: .; j_gene: TRBJ2-5
CDR3aa: CASRGLRGTYRNSPLHF; CDR3nt: TGTGCCAGCAGGGGCCTCAGAGGAACCTATCGCAATTCACCCCTCCACTTT; v_gene: TRBV11-2; abundance: .; d_gene: .; j_gene: TRBJ1-6
CDR3aa: CASSPDRNQPQHF; CDR3nt: TGTGCCAGCTCACCGGACAGGAATCAGCCCCAGCATTTT; v_gene: TRBV18; abundance: few; d_gene: TRBD1; j_gene: TRBJ1-5
CDR3aa: CASSQTSGTGFITQFF; CDR3nt: TGTGCCAGCTCACAAACTTCCGGGACAGGTTTTATTACGCAGTTCTTC; v_gene: TRBV18; abundance: .; d_gene: TRBD1; j_gene: TRBJ2-1
CDR3aa: CASSLVPGGSYGYTF; CDR3nt: TGTGCCAGCAGCCTTGTTCCAGGGGGAAGCTATGGCTACACCTTC; v_gene: TRBV7-2; abundance: .; d_gene: TRBD1; j_gene: TRBJ1-2
CDR3aa: CASSAGGTEVAAFF; CDR3nt: TGTGCCAGCAGTGCAGGGGGCACTGAAGTGGCAGCTTTCTTT; v_gene: TRBV6-1; abundance: once; d_gene: TRBD1; j_gene: TRBJ1-1